This T cell receptor beta chain was captured in a study of cytomegalovirus exposure and HLA in healthy donors (dated by TCRdb to 2017 to 2019). At the level of the whole study: According to an earlier analysis of a few hundred of the donors, about 179 million T cells yielded 117 million unique TCR beta sequences and 276 Gb of sequence data. Among about 370 genotyped donors of the cohort, an average of roughly 230,000 unique TCR beta nucleotide sequences was sequenced per donor, of which approximately 19% were non-productive. A later analysis re-analyzed previously published TCR beta repertoires from roughly 630 donors and added high-resolution HLA genotyping to study TCR occurrence patterns. All discovery cohort repertoires had been generated using a single sequencing platform. In a later genetic analysis, genome-wide SNP genotypes for about three fifths of the roughly 670 donors were used, and that subset was treated as a discovery cohort. Typing coverage varied by locus: 629-630 donors for A, B, C, DRB1 and DQB1; roughly 510 for DQA1; around 610 for DPA1; around 490 for DPB1. An early release that covered 500 to 800 HLA-typed donors contained about 290 gigabases of sequencing data and some 87 million unique TCR sequences. Among the roughly 400 genotyped donors, around 81% belonged to the genetic ancestry cluster associated with self-reported Caucasian donors. To predict cytomegalovirus infection status, the study brought together high-throughput TCR immunosequencing, statistical association of individual TCRs with disease status, and machine learning. HLA typing covered class I and class II loci at four-digit resolution. In an earlier analysis of more than 550 of the donors, high-throughput TCR beta sequencing was used to judge whether each TCR beta V gene segment behaved as functional or pseudogenic. The study used immunosequencing to profile the T cell repertoires of 666 subjects and linked those repertoires to cytomegalovirus serostatus. The study aimed to test whether cataloging public T cell receptors could reveal signatures of past pathogen exposure. A few DR-DQ haplotypes were treated as single units for association and clustering because of strong linkage in the cohort. Rather than using new phenotypic data, the later analysis identified candidate immune exposures from TCR beta sequences and from how often those sequences occurred across donors. In addition to the first cohort of 666 subjects, a separate validation cohort of under 150 different subjects was used. Donor age, sex, ethnicity and CMV serostatus were collected together with the repertoire data.

The library was produced with the immunoSEQ multiplex PCR assay. For the multiplex PCR, a mixture combining 60 forward primers for TCR Vbeta segments and 13 reverse primers for TCR Jbeta segments was used. The CDR3 region of rearranged TCR beta genes was amplified from genomic DNA by a multiplex PCR assay. The Illumina HiSeq System was used to sequence the amplified TCR beta libraries as 87-base-pair reads. The paper's data handling went like this. A later analysis counted 75 million to 100 million unique TCR beta chains across the 666 repertoires, and about 10 million of these chains were shared by at least two donors. A nearest-neighbor algorithm error-corrected the raw reads and collapsed the reads into unique sequences, merging closely related sequences to remove PCR and sequencing errors. V, D and J gene segments were assigned by aligning CDR3 sequences to IMGT reference sequences. For a sequence to be retained, a match of at least six nucleotides to both a V gene segment and a J gene segment was required. A rearrangement was called productive if the CDR3 had no stop codons and remained in frame with V and J, and every other rearrangement was called non-productive. Following IMGT convention, CDR3 was defined as the stretch from the second conserved V-encoded cysteine up to the conserved J-encoded phenylalanine. The earlier analysis of about 590 of the donors excluded sequences that lacked an unambiguous match to a single V gene segment. An earlier analysis of a few hundred of the donors called V segments functional above 56.7% productive rearrangements and segregating when the between-donor standard deviation exceeded 5%. A statistical classification framework was developed to diagnose cytomegalovirus status using the catalog of TCR beta chain sequences. In a later analysis, V and J genes were assigned by comparing TCR nucleotide sequences against IMGT/GENE-DB human TR gene sequences. In a later analysis, CDR3 sequences and most-parsimonious VDJ recombination scenarios were assigned using the TCRdist pipeline. In a later analysis, each TCR beta chain was defined by its CDR3 amino acid sequence together with its V-gene family, and reads lacking a unique V-gene family were excluded. In a later analysis, 450 to 600 highly shared, low-generation-probability nucleotide sequences were removed to address suspected cross-contamination and a sequencing artifact. For each public chain, a later analysis derived a clonal expansion index from normalized ranks of inferred template counts within each repertoire. A later analysis computed generation probabilities with a VDJ recombination model fitted to out-of-frame rearrangements, and checked the results against IGoR. A later analysis scored TCR-TCR, TCR-HLA and TCR-CMV co-occurrence with hypergeometric tests, applying a repertoire-size bias correction to TCR pairs. False discovery rates were estimated in a later analysis by permuting HLA or CMV assignments 20 times. In a later analysis, co-occurring TCRs were grouped with DBSCAN, and TCRdist sequence similarity was added when clustering was performed within HLA-allele-positive subsets. Repertoires with fewer than 30,000 or more than 120,000 public chains, plus five repertoires with anomalous nucleotide sharing, were excluded from co-occurrence clustering. Entries here come from immuneACCESS through TCRdb and include only in-frame sequences with V and J called. Some clones fail to appear in such tables; in the studies checked, an unresolved V gene covers under half of the shortfall, and the cause of the remainder is unknown. V and J calls and clone size are as listed in that table; D and trimming were resolved from the DNA. The sample's table covers 130,000 or so clones. About 2.3% of the sample lies in the top ten.

Comments on this clone: This clone's antigen is unknown.

The study at large found these results: A later genetic analysis associated a missense DCLRE1C variant with V-gene and J-gene trimming of TCR beta chains, and an independent cohort replicated the association. Most TCR sequences were seen in very few donors, while some public TCRs were found in many individuals. Roughly uniform sequencing depth across donors was assumed in presence/absence analyses, although this assumption may not hold. According to a later analysis, parvovirus B19, influenza, CMV and Epstein-Barr virus appeared linked to several top co-occurrence clusters. HLA typing was unavailable for some donors at each locus, so association tests used only the typed subset. In a later genetic analysis, fewer N-insertions in productive TCRs were reported among donors in an Asian-associated ancestry cluster than the approximately 670-donor mean. Correlated functional status among segregating V segments might be attributable to linkage disequilibrium, but an unknown experimental factor could not be ruled out. Because counts were too low, about 17 rarely observed V segments, including chromosome 9 orphons, were excluded from the earlier analysis of several hundred of the donors. In a later analysis, HLA-associated TCR beta chains showed more clonal expansion and lower generation probabilities than non-associated chains that were equally common. The only immune exposure information available for the cohort was CMV serostatus. When HLA alleles, especially DR and DQ, strongly co-occurred, TCR associations were difficult to assign to individual alleles. According to a later analysis, most CMV-associated TCR beta chains appeared to be HLA-restricted, and the HLA associations seemed to be driven largely by CMV exposure. A further reported finding was that TCR beta sequences accurately predicted the HLA-A and HLA-B alleles for most subjects in the first cohort. At a false discovery rate of 0.05, a later analysis linked 16,000 or so TCR beta sequences to specific HLA alleles. In a later analysis, the rate of TCR association differed among HLA loci, with DRB1 alleles having the most associated TCRs and HLA-C alleles having the fewest. The sequencing pipeline was judged likely to have produced a cluster of highly shared sequence variants as a technical artifact. In an earlier analysis of 587 of the donors, most TCR beta V segments appeared in productive rearrangements about 87% or about 30% of the time, broadly matching IMGT annotations. In vitro tests confirmed that a few of the cytomegalovirus-associated TCR beta chains recognize cytomegalovirus antigens. The classifier was reported to diagnose cytomegalovirus status with high specificity and sensitivity in both the original cohort and the validation cohort. The 87-base-pair reads could not distinguish some IMGT-functional V segments, including TRBV6-2 and TRBV6-3, so those segments were excluded. The authors suggested that the approach could potentially be extended to other disease states and immunological phenotypes. This cohort had only TCR beta chains sequenced, and the lack of alpha or paired-chain data limited which features could be detected. The study gave a list of about 160 TCR beta chains associated with cytomegalovirus.

The cohort consisted of 650 to 850 healthy bone marrow donors. All cohort members were sampled while nominally healthy, although unrecorded immune exposures were likely present. The donor tested CMV seronegative, placing the donor among the approximately 400 seronegative members of the cohort. A peripheral blood sample was collected from each donor, and TCR beta sequencing was performed on peripheral blood mononuclear cells. Genomic DNA extraction from the blood cell samples was performed with the Qiagen DNeasy Blood Extraction Kit. V trim: 1 base; J trim: 8 bases; unmatched bases: 8. According to the germline V gene, CDR1 reads LGHNA and CDR2 reads YSLEER. Including the terminal cysteine and phenylalanine, the CDR3 comprises 17 residues. Only the CDR3 DNA is retained, 51 bases long and in frame from the first base.

The origin of this receptor is a woman aged 18-29 years in good health and CMV-seronegative. The sequenced sample consisted of PBMCs. This receptor chain uses TRBV4-3 and TRBJ2-1, and 13 junction bases match TRBD2. This receptor carries the CDR3 CASSQGRTSGSIYEQFF. The nucleotide sequence is given as TGCGCCAGCAGCCAAGGCCGGACTAGCGGGAGTATCTATGAGCAGTTCTTC.